The entry below gives a single T cell receptor (beta chain) sequence along with its context. The data originate from a study of blood T cell repertoires in COVID-19. Under the authors' procedure: Estimated nucleated cell counts came from reference gene primer amplification. Generated by immunoSEQ multiplex PCR, the TCRdb table keeps only in-frame clones and is missing some. The V and J calls and the clone size are those of that table, but D and trimming were determined from the DNA. The data show about 360,000 clones, 86% seen once. This TCR derives from a woman aged 55 to 70 with COVID-19, enrolled during active disease. The material sequenced was peripheral blood.

CDR3: CAWGLAYGYTF. The CDR3 DNA is TGTGCCTGGGGGCTGGCCTATGGCTACACCTTC. This rearrangement joins TRBV30 to TRBJ1-2; no clear D gene. The V end was cut by 5 bases, the J end by 4 bases, with 8 bases between. Looked up from germline, CDR1 is GTSNPN and CDR2 is SVGIG (reference sequence). The CDR3 consists of 11 residues.